The 22 T cell receptor beta chains reported below all come from one sample, sequenced in a study of radiotherapy plus CTLA-4 blockade in lung cancer. TCRdb keeps only in-frame clones here, not all; method: immunoSEQ multiplex PCR. The sample holds some 46,000 clones, roughly four fifths seen once. The specimen comprised peripheral blood, sampled from a patient treated with radiotherapy plus ipilimumab. Receptor source: a human donor with non-small cell lung cancer whose response to radiotherapy plus ipilimumab could not be evaluated.

The chain is built from TRBV7-9 and TRBJ1-3; D is perhaps TRBD1 (6 bases). V shed 5 bases and J shed 2 bases, with 10 bases lying between them. Germline CDR1 reads SEHNR; CDR2 reads FQNEAQ (reference sequence). This CDR3 has 14 residues. In nucleotides, the CDR3 is TGTGCCAGCAGCCCGGACAGTACTGGAAACACCATATATTTT. It yields the protein CASSPDSTGNTIYF.

The chain carries TRBV20-1 and TRBJ2-2; no clear D. The V and J ends lost 1 base and 5 bases respectively, with 2 bases between them. This CDR3 spans 11 amino acids. The germline V gene encodes CDR1 DFQATT and CDR2 SNEGSKA (reference sequence). CDR3 nucleotide sequence: TGCAGTGCTAGAGCAACCGGGGAGCTGTTTTTT. It specifies CSARATGELFF.

This chain joins TRBV18 and TRBJ2-7; TRBD1 matches 8 bases. This CDR3 contains 14 residues. The V and J ends lost 3 bases and 7 bases, in that order; junction bases with no gene match: 8. Germline CDR1 is KGHSH and CDR2 is LQKENI. As DNA, the CDR3 is TGTGCCAGCTCACCGGCACAGGGGGTCCGGGAGCAGTACTTC. Amino acid sequence: CASSPAQGVREQYF. Drawing the rest from reference TRBV18 and TRBJ2-7, the complete variable domain is NAGVMQNPRHLVRRRGQEARLRCSPMKGHSHVYWYRQLPEEGLKFMVYLQKENIIDESGMPKERFSAEFPKEGPSILRIQQVVRGDSAAYFCASSPAQGVREQYFGPGTRLTVT.

This clone was counted once. V usage is TRBV28 and J usage is TRBJ1-5; 10 bases agree with TRBD1. V dropped 6 bases and J dropped 4; count of bases not matched to a gene: 6. The CDR3 is made up of 15 amino acids. Germline CDR1 and CDR2: MDHEN and SYDVKM. The CDR3 here is CASRNSDRGNQPQHF. The CDR3 DNA reads as TGTGCCAGCAGAAATTCGGACAGGGGGAATCAGCCCCAGCATTTT.

The V and J genes are TRBV25-1 and TRBJ1-3, with 9 bases that match TRBD1. Germline assignment: CDR1 MGHDK and CDR2 SYGVNS. V shed 10 bases and J 0 bases; nucleotides not matched to a gene: 13. The CDR3 has 17 residues. The CDR3: CANPGQGVENSGNTIYF. The CDR3 coding sequence is TGTGCCAACCCGGGACAGGGCGTTGAAAACTCTGGAAACACCATATATTTT. Variable domain in full (rest from reference TRBV25-1 and TRBJ1-3): EADIYQTPRYLVIGTGKKITLECSQTMGHDKMYWYQQDPGMELHLIHYSYGVNSTEKGDLSSESTVSRIRTEHFPLTLESARPSHTSQYLCANPGQGVENSGNTIYFGEGSWLTVV.

The V call is TRBV6-5, the J call TRBJ1-4; 9 bases map to TRBD1. Germline-derived CDR1 and CDR2 are MNHEY and SVGAGI. This CDR3 contains 15 residues. The junction had 1 base not matched to a gene; V was cut back by 2 bases and J by 3 bases. The CDR3 protein is CASSYDRGSNEKLFF. The CDR3 nucleotides read TGTGCCAGCAGTTACGACAGGGGGTCTAATGAAAAACTGTTTTTT.

There are a few counts of this clone. DNA for the CDR3: TGTGCCAGCAGCCAGGGACAGGGTAAAGGAGGAAACACCATATATTTT. Translated: CASSQGQGKGGNTIYF. This chain uses TRBV4-2 with TRBJ1-3, with TRBD1 matching over 9 bases. The CDR3 is made up of 16 amino acids. The V gene end was trimmed by 3 bases and the J gene end by 4 bases; junction bases not matched to a gene: 7. Looked up from germline, CDR1 is LGHNA and CDR2 is YNFKEQ.

This chain uses TRBV7-2 with TRBJ1-2; 7 nucleotides align to TRBD1. CDR3 length: 15 amino acids. J lost 3 bases, V lost 4 bases, and 8 bases had no gene match. The germline V gene encodes CDR1 SGHTA and CDR2 FQGNSA. CDR3 sequence reads: CASSSGGQSHYGYTF. As DNA, the CDR3 is TGTGCCAGCAGCTCAGGGGGACAGTCTCACTATGGCTACACCTTC. Drawing the rest from reference TRBV7-2 and TRBJ1-2, the complete variable domain is GAGVSQSPSNKVTEKGKDVELRCDPISGHTALYWYRQSLGQGLEFLIYFQGNSAPDKSGLPSDRFSAERTGGSVSTLTIQRTQQEDSAVYLCASSSGGQSHYGYTFGSGTRLTVV.

This clone has more than one count but fewer than ten. The chain has TRBV5-1 and TRBJ1-1, with D perhaps TRBD1 (5 bases). The ends were cut back, 1 base at V and 5 bases at J, with 12 bases in the middle. There are 14 residues in the CDR3. The V gene's germline CDR1 is SGHRS and CDR2 YFSETQ. The CDR3 protein is CASSLNAGRTEAFF. CDR3 DNA sequence: TGCGCCAGCAGCTTGAATGCAGGGCGGACTGAAGCTTTCTTT.

The J gene is TRBJ2-5, the V gene TRBV7-2, with 8 bases fitting TRBD2. The CDR3 is 14 amino acids. The V and J ends lost 0 bases and 5 bases, in that order; junction bases with no gene match: 2. Germline CDR1 is SGHTA and CDR2 is FQGNSA. The DNA of the CDR3 is TGTGCCAGCAGCTTAGCCCGGGGGGGGGAGACCCAGTACTTC. It codes for CASSLARGGETQYF.

The genes are TRBV28 and TRBJ2-7, with D unresolved. Germline CDR1 is MDHEN and CDR2 is SYDVKM. The V gene lost 1 base and the J gene lost 0 bases, with 13 bases spanning the gap. The CDR3 contains 16 residues. The CDR3 sequence: CASSLYSTEYSYEQYF. CDR3 DNA: TGTGCCAGCAGTTTATATAGTACAGAATACTCCTACGAGCAGTACTTC.

The V and J genes are TRBV15 and TRBJ1-2; weak D call: TRBD1 (6 bases). CDR3 length: 15 residues. CDR1 is LNHNV, CDR2 YYDKDF, per germline (reference sequence). Trimming took 2 bases from V and 0 from J, leaving 10 bases between them. The CDR3 protein is CATSRRTATNYGYTF. The CDR3 bases are TGTGCCACCAGCAGAAGGACAGCGACTAACTATGGCTACACCTTC.

This rearrangement joins TRBV4-2 to TRBJ1-1, with D possibly being TRBD1 (6 bases). Trimming removed 4 bases at V and 1 base at J, with 13 bases between. The germline V gene has CDR1 LGHNA and CDR2 YNFKEQ. The CDR3 has 15 amino acids. The CDR3 bases are TGTGCCAGCAGCCCCAGGCGGGGGCAGAACACTGAAGCTTTCTTT. Encoded protein: CASSPRRGQNTEAFF.

The chain recombines TRBV5-1 with TRBJ2-2, with 7 bases that match TRBD1. Germline assignment: CDR1 SGHRS and CDR2 YFSETQ. This CDR3 spans 15 amino acids. V lost 4 bases and J lost 3; bases outside the gene matches: 6. CDR3 DNA: TGCGCCAGCAGCGTAACAGGGGTTGACACCGGGGAGCTGTTTTTT. Encoded protein: CASSVTGVDTGELFF.

The V call is TRBV18, the J call TRBJ2-3; 12 bases line up with TRBD2. The germline CDR1 and CDR2 sequences are KGHSH and LQKENI. This CDR3 region has 16 residues. Trimming removed 5 bases from V and 5 bases from J; junction bases left unmatched: 8. The CDR3 nucleotides are TGTGCCAGCTCATACATCCTAGCGGGGGGGCAAGATACGCAGTATTTT. This gives the protein CASSYILAGGQDTQYF.

This clone was observed a single time. The chain employs TRBV7-2 and TRBJ1-1; D is possibly TRBD1 (5 bases). Trimming took 5 bases from V and 1 from J, leaving 11 bases between them. CDR3 size: 14 residues. Per germline, CDR1 SGHTA and CDR2 FQGNSA. For the CDR3, the DNA is TGTGCCAGCAGCCTAGGGGCCACGAACACTGAAGCTTTCTTT. This sequence encodes CASSLGATNTEAFF.

The J gene is TRBJ1-1, the V gene TRBV7-3, with 9 bases that match TRBD1. The CDR3 sequence is 15 residues long. With V trimmed by 3 bases and J by 3 bases, 5 bases remained unmatched. CDR1 SGHTA and CDR2 FQGTGA come from the germline V gene. The CDR3 sequence: CASSFTGGGDTEAFF. DNA of the CDR3: TGTGCCAGCAGCTTCACAGGGGGCGGGGACACTGAAGCTTTCTTT.

The chain joins TRBV10-1 to TRBJ1-4, with a tentative D call TRBD1 (5 bases). From germline, CDR1 is WNHNN and CDR2 SYGVQD (reference sequence). Deletions cut 3 bases from V and 8 bases from J, with 13 bases between. The CDR3 is made up of 14 amino acids. The CDR3 DNA reads as TGCGCCAGCAGTGAACCTCAGGGTGGGGAAAAACTGTTTTTT. Its protein is CASSEPQGGEKLFF.

The gene calls are TRBV6-1 and TRBJ2-5; tentatively, D is TRBD1 (5 bases). Near its end, the DNA agrees better with TRBJ2-7, so the J call may be wrong. The CDR3 consists of 12 residues. The germline V gene encodes CDR1 MNHNS and CDR2 SASEGT. CDR3 residues: CASRTRGYEQYF. The CDR3, as DNA: TGTGCCAGCAGGACAAGGGGCTACGAGCAGTACTTC.

The V call is TRBV5-6, the J call TRBJ2-5; the match to TRBD1 covers 11 bases. CDR1 is SGHDT and CDR2 is YYEEEE in the germline V gene. This CDR3 spans 15 amino acids. V lost 3 bases, J lost 6 bases, and 7 bases stayed unmatched. CDR3 sequence (DNA): TGTGCCAGCAGCTCCCCGGGACAGGGGGAACAGACCCAGTACTTC. Its translation is CASSSPGQGEQTQYF.

The V and J genes are TRBV28 and TRBJ1-2; no firm D call. The CDR3 has 13 amino acids. V was pared by 6 bases and J by 3 bases, with 11 bases between. CDR1 MDHEN and CDR2 SYDVKM come from the germline V gene. The CDR3 DNA reads TGTGCCAGCAGACCGCCGGACTACTATGGCTACACCTTC. This translates into CASRPPDYYGYTF.

The V gene is TRBV6-5, the J gene TRBJ1-3, with 8 bases matching TRBD1. V dropped 6 bases and J dropped 2; count of bases not matched to a gene: 3. The CDR3 is made up of 14 amino acids. CDR1 and CDR2 from the germline V gene are MNHEY and SVGAGI. The CDR3 bases are TGTGCCAGCAGCTGGGGACAGGCTGGAAACACCATATATTTT. As protein: CASSWGQAGNTIYF.